These 7 T cell receptor beta chains were sequenced from one sample in a study of CD8+ T cells in alopecia areata. Sequencing templates came from extracted RNA that was reverse transcribed into cDNA. Sequencing used immunoSEQ multiplex PCR; TCRdb keeps in-frame clones, though not all of them. The sample lists some 110,000 clones; around three fifths were seen once. Treatment of the sample: oral pan-JAK inhibitor, 5-10 mg twice daily. Here the sequenced sample was CD8+ T cells sorted from blood, taken at week 24, from a patient treated with tofacitinib. Receptor source: a human donor with alopecia areata.

The J gene is TRBJ1-6, the V gene TRBV7-9; D ambiguous. Looked up from germline, CDR1 is SEHNR and CDR2 is FQNEAQ (reference sequence). V was pared by 4 bases and J by 8 bases, with 18 bases between. The CDR3 length is 16 residues. The CDR3 bases are TGTGCCAGCAGCTCAACAGAAGGTCCGAGAGATTCACCCCTCCACTTT. The encoded protein is CASSSTEGPRDSPLHF.

V and J are TRBV27 and TRBJ2-1; 7 nucleotides align to TRBD2. J was trimmed by 11 bases and V by 5 bases; bases with no gene match: 9. CDR1 and CDR2 (germline): MNHEY, SMNVEV (reference sequence). There are 13 residues in the CDR3. CDR3 sequence (DNA): TGTGCCAGCAGTCCTTGGGGACTACAGAAGCAGTTCTTC. Amino acid sequence: CASSPWGLQKQFF.

The chain couples TRBV5-6 to TRBJ2-7; D unclear. Deletions cut 3 bases from V and 2 bases from J, with 6 bases between. From germline, CDR1 is SGHDT and CDR2 YYEEEE. The CDR3 sequence is 12 residues long. CDR3 sequence reads: CASSYDTYEQYF. The CDR3 nucleotides are TGTGCCAGCAGCTACGACACCTACGAGCAGTACTTC.

This chain joins TRBV30 and TRBJ1-2; D is unresolved. Trimming stripped 7 bases from V and 0 bases from J, with 12 bases between. CDR1 and CDR2 from the germline V gene are GTSNPN and SVGIG (reference sequence). The CDR3 is 13 residues long. CDR3 in amino acids: CASGSLANYGYTF. In nucleotides, the CDR3 is TGTGCCTCCGGGTCGTTAGCTAACTATGGCTACACCTTC. Supplemented by reference TRBV30 and TRBJ1-2, the full variable domain reads SQTIHQWPATLVQPVGSPLSLECTVEGTSNPNLYWYRQAAGRGLQLLFYSVGIGQISSEVPQNLSASRPQDRQFILSSKKLLLSDSGFYLCASGSLANYGYTFGSGTRLTVV.

A single count supports this clone. The chain uses TRBV19 and TRBJ2-7; 9 bases fit TRBD1. The CDR3 length is 14 residues. Trimming at V came to 5 bases and at J to 3 bases, leaving 5 bases not matched to a gene. Germline V gene data show CDR1 as LNHDA and CDR2 as SQIVND (reference sequence). The CDR3 DNA is TGTGCCAGTAGTCCCACAGGGGGCCTCTACGAGCAGTACTTC. The encoded protein is CASSPTGGLYEQYF.

V and J are TRBV29-1 and TRBJ2-1, with a weak D call TRBD2 (5 bases). Germline CDR1 is SQVTM and CDR2 is ANQGSEA. The ends were cut back, 1 base at V and 6 bases at J, with 19 bases in the middle. The CDR3 has 16 residues. CDR3 residues: CSVEANQEWESNEQFF. Written as DNA, the CDR3 is TGCAGCGTTGAAGCGAATCAGGAATGGGAGAGCAATGAGCAGTTCTTC.

The chain couples TRBV5-6 to TRBJ1-3, with no clear D. The CDR3 contains 14 residues. V was cut by 0 bases and J by 0 bases, with 4 bases left in between. Germline CDR1 SGHDT, CDR2 YYEEEE. DNA for the CDR3: TGTGCCAGCAGCTTGGGGGCCTCTGGAAACACCATATATTTT. This codes for CASSLGASGNTIYF.